The clone carrying this TCR beta chain was seen only a few times. The sample comes from a study of shared T cell receptors in the human thymus. Repertoires were generated with immunoSEQ multiplex PCR, while TCRdb's copy carries only in-frame clones and drops some. In the table there are hundreds of thousands of clones, roughly 74% of which are singletons. This CDR3 comprises 14 residues. Germline CDR1 reads MNHEY; CDR2 reads SVGAGI. The germline V and J ends were trimmed by 5 bases and 1 base, with 8 bases remaining between them. The sample was also linked to a second study, of human thymus T cells. According to that study: Each of the donors was a healthy Finnish infant who was undergoing open corrective cardiac surgery for congenital heart defects. Resections from corrective heart surgery supplied the thymus tissue. What appeared biased in thymic and blood repertoires was the usage of V and J genes. Thymic repertoires overlap heavily among unrelated individuals, related research has reported.

The sample consisted of thymocytes. The genes are TRBV6-5 and TRBJ2-2; weak D call: TRBD1 (5 bases). The sequence was obtained from a boy less than two years old with a congenital heart defect. The CDR3 DNA sequence: TGTGCCAGCAGTCCTACAGGGAACACCGGGGAGCTGTTTTTT. Amino acids: CASSPTGNTGELFF.